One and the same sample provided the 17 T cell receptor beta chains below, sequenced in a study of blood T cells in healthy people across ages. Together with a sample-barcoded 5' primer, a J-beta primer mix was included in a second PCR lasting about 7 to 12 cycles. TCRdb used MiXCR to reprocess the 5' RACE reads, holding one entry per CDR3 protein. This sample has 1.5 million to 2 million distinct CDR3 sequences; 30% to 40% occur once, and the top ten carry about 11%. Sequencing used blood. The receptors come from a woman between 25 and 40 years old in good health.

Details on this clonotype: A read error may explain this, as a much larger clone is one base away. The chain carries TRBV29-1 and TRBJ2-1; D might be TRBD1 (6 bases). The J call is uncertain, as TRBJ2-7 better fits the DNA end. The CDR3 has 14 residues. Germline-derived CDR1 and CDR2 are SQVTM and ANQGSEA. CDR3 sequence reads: CSVDGRGKYNEQYF. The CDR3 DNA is TGCAGCGTTGATGGCAGGGGAAAATACAATGAGCAGTACTTC.

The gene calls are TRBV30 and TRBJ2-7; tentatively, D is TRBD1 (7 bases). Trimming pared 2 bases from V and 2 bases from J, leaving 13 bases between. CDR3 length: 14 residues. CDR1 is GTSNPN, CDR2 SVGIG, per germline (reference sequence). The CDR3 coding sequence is TGTGCCTGGAGTATCGGCGGGACAGCCTACGAGCAGTACTTC. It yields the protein CAWSIGGTAYEQYF. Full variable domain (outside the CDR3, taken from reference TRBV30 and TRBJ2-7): SQTIHQWPATLVQPVGSPLSLECTVEGTSNPNLYWYRQAAGRGLQLLFYSVGIGQISSEVPQNLSASRPQDRQFILSSKKLLLSDSGFYLCAWSIGGTAYEQYFGPGTRLTVT.

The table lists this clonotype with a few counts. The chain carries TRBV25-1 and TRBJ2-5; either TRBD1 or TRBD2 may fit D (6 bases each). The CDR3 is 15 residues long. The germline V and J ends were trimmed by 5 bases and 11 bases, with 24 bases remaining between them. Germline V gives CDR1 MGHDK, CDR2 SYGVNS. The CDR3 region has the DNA TGTGCCAGCAGTCCCTCTGGGGGGCAGGGAATTGAGCAGTACTTC. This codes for CASSPSGGQGIEQYF.

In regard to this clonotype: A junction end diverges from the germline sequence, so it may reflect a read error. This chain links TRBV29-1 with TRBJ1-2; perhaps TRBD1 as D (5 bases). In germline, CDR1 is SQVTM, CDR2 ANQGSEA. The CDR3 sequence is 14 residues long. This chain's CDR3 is CSVEFGGGSYGYTF. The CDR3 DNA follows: TGCAGCGTTGAGTTTGGGGGGGGTAGCTATGGTTACACCTTC.

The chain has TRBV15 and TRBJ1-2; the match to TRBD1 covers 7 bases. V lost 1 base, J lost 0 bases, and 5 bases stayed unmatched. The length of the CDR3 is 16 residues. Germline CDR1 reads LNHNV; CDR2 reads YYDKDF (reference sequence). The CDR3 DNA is TGTGCCACCAGCAGAGGCGGACAGGAAGCTAACTATGGCTACACCTTC. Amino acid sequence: CATSRGGQEANYGYTF.

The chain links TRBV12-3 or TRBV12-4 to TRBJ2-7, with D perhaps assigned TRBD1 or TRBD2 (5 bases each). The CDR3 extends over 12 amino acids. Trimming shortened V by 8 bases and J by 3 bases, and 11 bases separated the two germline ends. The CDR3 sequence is CASGGTIYEQYF. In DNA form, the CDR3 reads TGTGCCAGCGGGGGAACAATCTACGAGCAGTACTTC.

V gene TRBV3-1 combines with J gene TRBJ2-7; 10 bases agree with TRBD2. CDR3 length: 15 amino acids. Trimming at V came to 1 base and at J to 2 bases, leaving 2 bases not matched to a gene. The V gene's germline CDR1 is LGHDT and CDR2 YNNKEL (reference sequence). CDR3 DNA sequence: TGTGCCAGCAGCCAAGCTACTAGCGGGACCTACGAGCAGTACTTC. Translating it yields CASSQATSGTYEQYF.

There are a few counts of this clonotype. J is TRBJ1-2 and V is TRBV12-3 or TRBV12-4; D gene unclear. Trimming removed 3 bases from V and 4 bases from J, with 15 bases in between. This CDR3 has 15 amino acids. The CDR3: CASSLKMIQFYGYTF. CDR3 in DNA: TGTGCCAGCAGTTTGAAGATGATCCAGTTCTATGGCTACACCTTC.

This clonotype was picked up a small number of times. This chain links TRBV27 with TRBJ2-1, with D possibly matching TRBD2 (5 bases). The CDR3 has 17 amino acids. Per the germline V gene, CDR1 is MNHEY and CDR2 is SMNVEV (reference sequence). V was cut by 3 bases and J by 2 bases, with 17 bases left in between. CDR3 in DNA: TGTGCCAGCAGTTTCAATCCGCCAGGAGGCCCCTACAATGAGCAGTTCTTC. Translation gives CASSFNPPGGPYNEQFF.

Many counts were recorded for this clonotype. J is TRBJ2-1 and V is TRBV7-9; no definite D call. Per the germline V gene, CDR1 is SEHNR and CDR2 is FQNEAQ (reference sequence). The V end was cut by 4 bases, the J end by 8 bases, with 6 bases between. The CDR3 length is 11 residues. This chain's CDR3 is CASSSPHEQFF. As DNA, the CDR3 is TGTGCCAGCAGCTCCCCCCATGAGCAGTTCTTC. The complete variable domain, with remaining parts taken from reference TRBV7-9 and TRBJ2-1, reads DTGVSQNPRHKITKRGQNVTFRCDPISEHNRLYWYRQTLGQGPEFLTYFQNEAQLEKSRLLSDRFSAERPKGSFSTLEIQRTEQGDSAMYLCASSSPHEQFFGPGTRLTVL.

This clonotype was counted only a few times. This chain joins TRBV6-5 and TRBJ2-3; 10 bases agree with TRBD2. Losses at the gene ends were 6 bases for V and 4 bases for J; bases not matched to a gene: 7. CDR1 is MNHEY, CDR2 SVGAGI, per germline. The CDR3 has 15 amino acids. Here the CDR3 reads CASSPTSGIADTQYF. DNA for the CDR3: TGTGCCAGCAGCCCTACTAGCGGGATTGCAGATACGCAGTATTTT.

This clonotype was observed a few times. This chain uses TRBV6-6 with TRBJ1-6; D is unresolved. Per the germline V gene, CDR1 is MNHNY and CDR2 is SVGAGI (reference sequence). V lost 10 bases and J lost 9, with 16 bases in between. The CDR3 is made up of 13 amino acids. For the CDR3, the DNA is TGTGCCACCGAAGCAACGGTCGGTTCACCCCTCCACTTT. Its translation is CATEATVGSPLHF.

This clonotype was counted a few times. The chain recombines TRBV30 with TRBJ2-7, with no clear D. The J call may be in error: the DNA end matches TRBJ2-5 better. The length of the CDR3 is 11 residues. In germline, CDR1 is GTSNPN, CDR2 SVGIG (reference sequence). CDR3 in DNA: TGTGCCTGGAGTCTGAGTGGGACCCAGTACTTC. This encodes CAWSLSGTQYF.

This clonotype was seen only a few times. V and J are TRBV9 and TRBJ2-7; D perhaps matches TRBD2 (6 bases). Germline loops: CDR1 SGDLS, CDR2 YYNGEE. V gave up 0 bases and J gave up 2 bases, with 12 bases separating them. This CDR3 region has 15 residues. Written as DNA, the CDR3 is TGTGCCAGCAGCGTAGCCCCTAGCGCTACCTACGAGCAGTACTTC. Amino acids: CASSVAPSATYEQYF.

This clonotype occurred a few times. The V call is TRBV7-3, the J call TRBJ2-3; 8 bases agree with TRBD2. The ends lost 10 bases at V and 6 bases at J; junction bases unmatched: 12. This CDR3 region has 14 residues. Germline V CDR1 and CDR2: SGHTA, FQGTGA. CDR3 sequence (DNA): TGTGCCACCGCTACAACGGGAGGGCTGGATACGCAGTATTTT. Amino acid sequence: CATATTGGLDTQYF.

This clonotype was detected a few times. The CDR3 bases are TGCAGTGCTAGACCAGGGACAGGGAACCAAAACATTCAGTACTTC. As protein: CSARPGTGNQNIQYF. The V call is TRBV20-1, the J call TRBJ2-4; 9 bases line up with TRBD1. Per germline, CDR1 DFQATT and CDR2 SNEGSKA (reference sequence). The CDR3 sequence is 15 residues long. Trimming at V came to 2 bases and at J to 5 bases, leaving 7 bases not matched to a gene.

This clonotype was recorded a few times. The CDR3 is CASSYTEKNEQFF. In DNA form, the CDR3 reads TGTGCCAGCAGCTACACCGAGAAAAATGAGCAGTTCTTC. The gene calls are TRBV7-9 and TRBJ2-1, with D uncertain. CDR3 length: 13 amino acids. V lost 4 bases to trimming and J lost 7 bases, with 11 bases between them. The germline gives CDR1 SEHNR, CDR2 FQNEAQ (reference sequence).